This T cell receptor beta chain was profiled in a study of blood T cells in healthy people across ages. A word on this clonotype: Its antigen is as yet unknown.

The CDR3 covers 18 residues. Germline lookup yields CDR1 DFQATT and CDR2 SNEGSKA (reference sequence). V was pared by 1 base and J by 3 bases, with 12 bases of the junction left unmatched. Overall study findings and caveats: Both higher diversity and more naive CD4+ cells marked long-lived donors when set against aged donors. Because donor CMV status was unknown, expanded clonotype changes were possibly confounded.

A second PCR of about 7 to 12 cycles used a sample-barcoded 5' primer and a J-beta primer mix. A template-switch adaptor that had 12 random nucleotides put a tag on each cDNA molecule. TCRdb analysed the 5' RACE reads with MiXCR anew, one entry per CDR3 protein. The repertoire holds hundreds of thousands of distinct CDR3 sequences, with about 62% as singletons. The TCR originated in a man aged 30 to 45 in good health. The chain links TRBV20-1 to TRBJ2-5; 12 bases are a match to TRBD2. The source material was blood. The CDR3 DNA sequence: TGCAGTGCTAGAGTGAGGGGACTAGCGGGTGGAGGGGAAGAGACCCAGTACTTC. Amino acids: CSARVRGLAGGGEETQYF.